The 8 T cell receptor beta chains given below trace back to one sample, sequenced in a study of T-cell reconstitution after alpha-beta-depleted transplantation in children. Unique molecular identifiers were used in preparing the TCRbeta library. In TCRdb, the PCR reads were re-called with MiXCR into one record per CDR3 protein. The sample lists approximately 980,000 distinct CDR3 sequences, under 30% occurring once. Sequences were derived from PBMCs, mostly from graft donor cells, sampled 360 days after TCRalphabeta/CD19-depleted stem cell transplant. The receptors stem from a boy under two years old who had a stem cell transplant for SCID, so the T cells may come from the graft donor.

This clonotype was seen a few times. This chain links TRBV12-3 or TRBV12-4 with TRBJ1-5; 7 positions match TRBD1. The CDR3 contains 15 residues. Unmatched junction bases numbered 8, after V lost 5 bases and J lost 4 bases. CDR3 sequence reads: CASSLDRVGNQPQHF. The CDR3, as DNA: TGTGCCAGCAGTCTAGACAGGGTTGGAAATCAGCCCCAGCATTTT.

In its sample, this clonotype was seen a few times. This chain uses TRBV12-3 or TRBV12-4 with TRBJ1-2; D possibly corresponds to TRBD1 (6 bases). This CDR3 contains 13 residues. The V end was cut by 5 bases, the J end by 7 bases, with 14 bases between. The CDR3 DNA follows: TGTGCCAGCAGTCTACAGGGTCCCTTTGGCTACACCTTC. This gives the protein CASSLQGPFGYTF.

V usage is TRBV12-3 or TRBV12-4 and J usage is TRBJ1-5; no reliable D call. This CDR3 contains 15 residues. With 5 bases removed from V and 3 bases from J, the gap between germline ends came to 14 bases. CDR3 in amino acids: CASSLSDGSNQPQHF. Here the CDR3 DNA reads TGTGCCAGCAGTCTCTCGGACGGGTCCAATCAGCCCCAGCATTTT.

This clonotype was seen only a few times. The chain links TRBV5-6 to TRBJ2-3, with 8 bases aligning to TRBD2. There are 17 residues in the CDR3. The ends lost 1 base at V and 0 bases at J; junction bases unmatched: 7. Per the germline V gene, CDR1 is SGHDT and CDR2 is YYEEEE. CDR3 sequence: CASSLRWSGGSTDTQYF. The DNA for the CDR3 is TGTGCCAGCAGCTTGAGATGGAGCGGGGGTAGCACAGATACGCAGTATTTT.

This chain joins TRBV10-3 and TRBJ1-5; D is possibly TRBD1 (6 bases). Germline CDR1 is ENHRY and CDR2 is SYGVKD. Trimming removed 3 bases at V and 5 bases at J, with 14 bases between. CDR3 length: 15 amino acids. The CDR3 DNA reads as TGTGCCATCAGTGATGTGGGGGCCTGGGATCAGCCCCAGCATTTT. Protein product: CAISDVGAWDQPQHF.

The chain recombines TRBV5-1 with TRBJ2-2, with a weak D call TRBD2 (6 bases). Germline V gives CDR1 SGHRS, CDR2 YFSETQ. Trimming cost V 4 bases and J 2 bases, with 15 bases left between them. The CDR3 is 16 amino acids. The CDR3 loop reads CASSGGRTINTGELFF. DNA for the CDR3: TGCGCCAGCAGCGGGGGGAGGACTATCAACACCGGGGAGCTGTTTTTT.

This chain joins TRBV6-5 and TRBJ2-5, with D tentatively TRBD2 (6 bases). The ends were cut back, 0 bases at V and 5 bases at J, with 10 bases in the middle. This CDR3 region has 14 residues. Germline loops: CDR1 MNHEY, CDR2 SVGAGI. CDR3 sequence (DNA): TGTGCCAGCAGTTACTCGAGTCGGGGGGAGACCCAGTACTTC. This gives the protein CASSYSSRGETQYF.

V usage is TRBV10-1 and J usage is TRBJ2-5, with a possible D match to TRBD1 (5 bases). V was trimmed by 0 bases and J by 5 bases, leaving 13 bases between them. CDR1 and CDR2 (germline): WNHNN, SYGVQD (reference sequence). This CDR3 region has 15 residues. The CDR3, as DNA: TGCGCCAGCAGTGAGTCACCGACAGCAAGGGAGACCCAGTACTTC. It is translated as CASSESPTARETQYF.